These 15 T cell receptor beta chains were sequenced from one sample in a study of blood T cell repertoires in COVID-19. Here immunoSEQ multiplex PCR was the method, and the copy in TCRdb shows in-frame clones only, minus some. The data hold some 46,000 clones, with 80% to 85% observed a single time. Material: peripheral blood. The origin of the receptors is a man in his fifties or sixties with active COVID-19.

This chain joins TRBV9 and TRBJ1-2; TRBD1 is a possible D gene (6 bases). The CDR3 has 14 amino acids. V lost 4 bases to trimming and J lost 7 bases, with 17 bases between them. Germline CDR1 reads SGDLS; CDR2 reads YYNGEE. The CDR3 loop reads CASSLDDRSSGYTF. CDR3 nucleotides: TGTGCCAGCAGCCTAGACGACAGGTCGTCTGGCTACACCTTC.

V gene TRBV28 combines with J gene TRBJ1-1; 7 nucleotides match TRBD1. CDR3 length: 15 amino acids. Germline trimming cut 3 bases from V and 4 bases from J; bases unmatched to any gene: 8. Germline assignment: CDR1 MDHEN and CDR2 SYDVKM. CDR3 residues: CASSLDGTVFTEAFF. CDR3 in DNA: TGTGCCAGCAGTTTGGACGGGACAGTTTTCACTGAAGCTTTCTTT.

The rearrangement joins TRBV12-3 or TRBV12-4 to TRBJ2-7, with TRBD1 identical over 7 bases. The junction had 9 bases not matched to a gene; V was cut back by 9 bases and J by 7 bases. The CDR3 is made up of 12 amino acids. This CDR3 reads CASGTAVGEQYF. DNA for the CDR3: TGTGCCAGTGGGACAGCCGTGGGGGAGCAGTACTTC.

In DNA, the CDR3 is TGTGCCAGCAGCGGGGGACTCACAGATACGCAGTATTTT. The encoded protein is CASSGGLTDTQYF. The J gene is TRBJ2-3, the V gene TRBV7-2; a weak D match, TRBD2 (6 bases). This CDR3 is 13 amino acids long. Looked up from germline, CDR1 is SGHTA and CDR2 is FQGNSA. V lost 5 bases and J 2 bases, leaving 8 bases between the germline ends.

This chain joins TRBV19 and TRBJ1-2; D is unresolved. Trimming took 8 bases from V and 7 from J, leaving 14 bases between them. The CDR3 runs to 12 residues. Germline lookup yields CDR1 LNHDA and CDR2 SQIVND (reference sequence). CDR3 residues: CASSEGAGGYTF. The CDR3 DNA reads as TGTGCCAGTTCAGAGGGCGCGGGTGGCTACACCTTC.

This chain joins TRBV4-1 and TRBJ2-3; 9 bases are a match to TRBD2. The V segment lost 1 base and the J segment 5 bases; nucleotides outside the gene matches: 7. The length of the CDR3 is 16 residues. Germline CDR1 reads MGHRA; CDR2 reads YSYEKL. The CDR3 is CASSQGYLAGVDTQYF. The CDR3 coding sequence is TGCGCCAGCAGCCAAGGGTATTTAGCGGGGGTAGATACGCAGTATTTT.

The chain's CDR3 is CASSLSPLVRQPQHF. CDR3 bases: TGTGCCAGCAGTTTATCGCCATTGGTGCGGCAGCCCCAGCATTTT. The gene calls are TRBV27 and TRBJ1-5; no definite D call. Germline V lookup: CDR1 MNHEY, CDR2 SMNVEV (reference sequence). Trimming took 0 bases from V and 7 from J, leaving 13 bases between them. This CDR3 contains 15 residues.

This chain joins TRBV7-8 and TRBJ2-1, with a tentative D call TRBD2 (6 bases). V dropped 6 bases and J dropped 4 bases, with 13 bases sitting between them. The CDR3 is made up of 14 amino acids. Germline V gene data show CDR1 as SGHVS and CDR2 as FQNEAQ. CDR3 sequence reads: CASRLAGTYNEQFF. The CDR3 DNA is TGTGCCAGCAGACTGGCCGGGACTTACAATGAGCAGTTCTTC. The whole variable domain, remainder taken from reference TRBV7-8 and TRBJ2-1, is GAGVSQSPRYKVAKRGQDVALRCDPISGHVSLFWYQQALGQGPEFLTYFQNEAQLDKSGLPSDRFFAERPEGSVSTLKIQRTQQEDSAVYLCASRLAGTYNEQFFGPGTRLTVL.

This rearrangement joins TRBV2 to TRBJ2-1; 7 bases agree with TRBD2. This CDR3 is built from 12 residues. Germline CDR1 reads SNHLY; CDR2 reads FYNNEI. V shed 4 bases and J 8 bases; nucleotides not matched to a gene: 2. CDR3 residues: CASSAGGYEQFF. CDR3 coding DNA: TGTGCCAGCAGTGCCGGGGGGTATGAGCAGTTCTTC.

This clone was observed a handful of times. The rearrangement joins TRBV6-6 to TRBJ1-1; D not resolved. The CDR3 totals 14 residues. The V gene lost 2 bases and the J gene lost 1 base, with 8 bases spanning the gap. From germline, CDR1 is MNHNY and CDR2 SVGAGI (reference sequence). The CDR3 spells CASSYETANTEAFF. The CDR3 region has the DNA TGTGCCAGCAGTTACGAAACAGCGAACACTGAAGCTTTCTTT.

The chain joins TRBV28 to TRBJ2-3; TRBD2 aligns across 12 bases. J lost 11 bases, V lost 7 bases, and 10 bases had no gene match. The CDR3 is made up of 14 amino acids. Germline CDR1 is MDHEN and CDR2 is SYDVKM. As DNA, the CDR3 is TGTGCCAGCACTAGCGGGGGGGCCCCCCGTGGGCAGTATTTT. Its translation: CASTSGGAPRGQYF.

V and J are TRBV13 and TRBJ2-1, with D tentatively TRBD1 (6 bases). CDR3 length: 13 amino acids. The V gene's germline CDR1 is PRHDT and CDR2 FYEKMQ (reference sequence). Trimming took 4 bases from V and 10 from J, leaving 14 bases between them. CDR3 coding DNA: TGTGCCAGCAGCTCCACCACAGGGAACGAGCAGTTCTTC. Amino acids: CASSSTTGNEQFF.

The V and J genes are TRBV30 and TRBJ1-2; a weak D match, TRBD1 (5 bases). The CDR3 sequence is 11 residues long. Germline CDR1 and CDR2: GTSNPN and SVGIG (reference sequence). Trimming took off 0 bases at V and 8 bases at J, with 7 bases between the two ends. The CDR3 region is CAWSVTGGYTF. In DNA form, the CDR3 reads TGTGCCTGGAGTGTAACAGGCGGCTACACCTTC.

The rearrangement joins TRBV7-2 to TRBJ1-3, with 7 positions matching TRBD1. V dropped 7 bases and J dropped 0; count of bases not matched to a gene: 3. Germline-derived CDR1 and CDR2 are SGHTA and FQGNSA. CDR3 length equals 14 residues. The CDR3 here is CASKQGPSGNTIYF. For the CDR3, the DNA is TGTGCCAGCAAACAGGGGCCCTCTGGAAACACCATATATTTT.

V and J are TRBV6-5 and TRBJ1-5; the match to TRBD1 covers 7 bases. CDR1 is MNHEY and CDR2 is SVGAGI in the germline V gene. J gave up 7 bases and V 5 bases, and 8 bases lay outside the gene matches. The CDR3 has 14 residues. The CDR3 protein is CASSQTGAGQPQHF. Written as DNA, the CDR3 is TGTGCCAGCAGTCAAACAGGGGCTGGCCAGCCCCAGCATTTT.